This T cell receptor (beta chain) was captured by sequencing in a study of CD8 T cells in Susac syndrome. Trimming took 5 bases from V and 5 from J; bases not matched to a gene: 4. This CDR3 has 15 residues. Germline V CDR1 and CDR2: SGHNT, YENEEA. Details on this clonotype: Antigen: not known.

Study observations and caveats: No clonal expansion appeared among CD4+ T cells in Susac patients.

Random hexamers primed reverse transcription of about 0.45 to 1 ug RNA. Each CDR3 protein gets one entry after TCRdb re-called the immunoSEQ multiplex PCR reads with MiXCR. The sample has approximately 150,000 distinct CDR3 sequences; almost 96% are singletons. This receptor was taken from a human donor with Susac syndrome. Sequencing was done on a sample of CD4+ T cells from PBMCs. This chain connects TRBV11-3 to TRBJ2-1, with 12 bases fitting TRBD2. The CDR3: CASSKLAGGHNEQFF. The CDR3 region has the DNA TGTGCCAGCAGCAAACTAGCGGGGGGCCACAATGAGCAGTTCTTC.